These 21 T cell receptor beta chains originate from one sample sequenced in a study of naive and memory T cell subsets. Study-level points and caveats: Naive repertoires, especially CD8, held a few larger clonotypes, possibly memory cells re-expressing CD45RA.

These TCRs are of unknown antigen specificity. Both TRBC1 and TRBC2 were covered by a beta constant-region primer of two equimolar oligonucleotides. The ligated cDNA underwent four PCR rounds using SP2 and nested alpha and beta constant-region primers. TCRdb re-called the UMI-ligation and nested PCR reads through MiXCR, storing one row per CDR3 protein. The data show approximately 140,000 distinct CDR3 sequences, approximately 20% seen once. Sequencing was performed on naive CD8+ T cells from blood. Every receptor here comes from a human donor in good health.

CDR3 amino acids: CASSSTPTGVNTEAFF. The CDR3 bases are TGTGCCAGCAGTTCCACTCCCACAGGAGTCAACACTGAAGCTTTCTTT. The gene calls are TRBV27 and TRBJ1-1; a weak D match, TRBD1 (5 bases). Trimming stripped 4 bases from V and 2 bases from J, with 17 bases between. CDR1 MNHEY and CDR2 SMNVEV come from the germline V gene (reference sequence). This CDR3 comprises 16 residues.

The chain couples TRBV3-1 to TRBJ2-7, with D possibly being TRBD1 or TRBD2 (6 bases each). Deletions cut 5 bases from V and 0 bases from J, with 20 bases between. Germline CDR1 LGHDT, CDR2 YNNKEL (reference sequence). There are 17 residues in the CDR3. CDR3 DNA: TGTGCCAGCAGCTCCAGCGGTCGGGGGCCAAGCTCCTACGAGCAGTACTTC. This codes for CASSSSGRGPSSYEQYF.

This clonotype turned up a few times. Because the CDR3's place on the DNA is in doubt, the DNA is left out and the CDR3 is given as listed by TCRdb. The CDR3 reads CASSLQRGELFF. The chain employs TRBV6-5 and TRBJ2-2. Looked up from germline, CDR1 is MNHEY and CDR2 is SVGAGI. The CDR3 is made up of 12 amino acids, end residues included.

The chain is built from TRBV7-8 and TRBJ2-5, with D perhaps TRBD1 or TRBD2 (7 bases each). From germline, CDR1 is SGHVS and CDR2 FQNEAQ. V was cut by 2 bases and J by 4 bases, with 17 bases left in between. The CDR3 covers 16 residues. The CDR3 coding sequence is TGTGCCAGCAGCTTACGCCCCGACAGGGAGGGAGAGACCCAGTACTTC. Protein: CASSLRPDREGETQYF.

The chain couples TRBV4-1 to TRBJ2-7, with 7 bases lining up with TRBD1. J was trimmed by 3 bases and V by 1 base; bases with no gene match: 6. This CDR3 has 15 residues. Germline V gene lookup returns CDR1 MGHRA and CDR2 YSYEKL. For the CDR3, the DNA is TGCGCCAGCAGCCAAGTTCAGGGACAGAACTACGAGCAGTACTTC. This sequence encodes CASSQVQGQNYEQYF.

There are a few counts of this clonotype. The chain couples TRBV5-6 to TRBJ2-7, with a tentative D call TRBD2 (5 bases). Trimming removed 0 bases from V and 5 bases from J, with 18 bases in between. The germline V gene has CDR1 SGHDT and CDR2 YYEEEE. This CDR3 region has 16 residues. The CDR3 DNA reads TGTGCCAGCAGCTTGGAACTGACTACCCCGATCCACGAGCAGTACTTC. Amino acid sequence: CASSLELTTPIHEQYF. Supplemented by reference TRBV5-6 and TRBJ2-7, the full variable domain reads DAGVTQSPTHLIKTRGQQVTLRCSPKSGHDTVSWYQQALGQGPQFIFQYYEEEERQRGNFPDRFSGHQFPNYSSELNVNALLLGDSALYLCASSLELTTPIHEQYFGPGTRLTVT.

This clonotype has only a few counts. The chain carries TRBV6-5 and TRBJ2-7; TRBD2 matches at 8 bases. Trimming removed 6 bases from V and 0 bases from J; junction bases left unmatched: 4. This CDR3 region has 14 residues. Germline CDR1 MNHEY, CDR2 SVGAGI. CDR3 residues: CASSRLASSYEQYF. The CDR3 nucleotides are TGTGCCAGCAGCCGACTAGCGAGCTCCTACGAGCAGTACTTC.

V is TRBV7-6 and J is TRBJ2-3; D may be TRBD2 (6 bases). The germline V and J ends were trimmed by 2 bases and 2 bases, with 11 bases remaining between them. The germline V gene encodes CDR1 SGHVS and CDR2 FNYEAQ. The length of the CDR3 is 15 residues. This CDR3 reads CASSLTWRDTDTQYF. The CDR3 nucleotides are TGTGCCAGCAGCTTAACCTGGAGGGACACAGATACGCAGTATTTT.

CDR3 DNA: TGTGCCAGCAGTGCCCTGGCTCCCCACTACGAGCAGTACTTC. Protein: CASSALAPHYEQYF. The V and J genes are TRBV6-5 and TRBJ2-7; D unresolved. The length of the CDR3 is 14 residues. Trimming stripped 5 bases from V and 3 bases from J, with 14 bases between. Germline V lookup: CDR1 MNHEY, CDR2 SVGAGI.

V gene TRBV4-1 combines with J gene TRBJ2-2; D is undetermined. This CDR3 has 19 amino acids. Germline V gene lookup returns CDR1 MGHRA and CDR2 YSYEKL. Trimming stripped 0 bases from V and 0 bases from J, with 17 bases between. The CDR3 bases are TGCGCCAGCAGCCAAGACAGCGTTCAGGCCCCTTCGAACACCGGGGAGCTGTTTTTT. As protein: CASSQDSVQAPSNTGELFF.

V usage is TRBV11-3 and J usage is TRBJ2-7; TRBD2 is a possible D gene (6 bases). Germline CDR1 reads SGHNT; CDR2 reads YENEEA. CDR3 length: 15 residues. The V end lost 4 bases, the J end lost 0 bases, and 13 bases lay between the germline ends. CDR3: CASSSRDGPSYEQYF. The CDR3 DNA reads as TGTGCCAGCAGCTCGCGGGACGGACCCTCCTACGAGCAGTACTTC.

In its sample, this clonotype was seen a few times. CDR3 coding DNA: TGTGCCAGCAGCATCACAGGGGGCGAGGGCAATGAGCAGTTCTTC. Translated: CASSITGGEGNEQFF. The V gene is TRBV11-3, the J gene TRBJ2-1; 9 bases are a match to TRBD1. Trimming removed 5 bases from V and 6 bases from J; junction bases left unmatched: 8. CDR1 is SGHNT, CDR2 YENEEA, per germline. The CDR3 has 15 amino acids.

This clonotype was seen just once. This sequence joins TRBV19 and TRBJ2-2; 8 bases agree with TRBD2. With 7 bases clipped from V and 4 bases from J, the junction kept 11 bases outside the gene matches. Germline loops: CDR1 LNHDA, CDR2 SQIVND (reference sequence). The CDR3 is 16 residues long. The CDR3 bases are TGTGCCAGTACCCCATCCTGGAGCGGGGGCACCGGGGAGCTGTTTTTT. Its protein product is CASTPSWSGGTGELFF.

The chain links TRBV19 to TRBJ2-1, with 8 nucleotides matching TRBD2. The CDR3 covers 16 residues. The germline gives CDR1 LNHDA, CDR2 SQIVND (reference sequence). V gave up 0 bases and J gave up 6 bases; unmatched junction bases: 7. CDR3 sequence: CASSIDGTRFGNEQFF. The CDR3 DNA reads as TGTGCCAGTAGTATAGACGGGACTAGATTCGGCAATGAGCAGTTCTTC.

The chain combines TRBV10-2 with TRBJ2-1; TRBD2 aligns across 7 bases. Losses at the gene ends were 4 bases for V and 5 bases for J; bases not matched to a gene: 5. The germline V gene encodes CDR1 WSHSY and CDR2 SAAADI. The CDR3 sequence is 14 residues long. The CDR3 loop is CASSVSGTDNEQFF. The CDR3 DNA sequence: TGCGCCAGCAGTGTCAGCGGGACGGACAATGAGCAGTTCTTC.

This chain joins TRBV6-5 and TRBJ1-5; the D gene is possibly TRBD1 (5 bases). Trimming removed 0 bases at V and 1 base at J, with 7 bases between. CDR3 length: 15 residues. In germline, CDR1 is MNHEY, CDR2 SVGAGI. The CDR3 protein is CASSYSQGSNQPQHF. DNA of the CDR3: TGTGCCAGCAGTTACTCCCAGGGAAGCAATCAGCCCCAGCATTTT.

This clonotype came up a few times. The chain is built from TRBV9 and TRBJ2-7, with D maybe TRBD2 (6 bases). The CDR3 consists of 13 residues. The V end was cut by 3 bases, the J end by 0 bases, with 7 bases between. Germline V gives CDR1 SGDLS, CDR2 YYNGEE. The CDR3 region has the DNA TGTGCCAGCAGCGGCGGGAACTCCTACGAGCAGTACTTC. Translation: CASSGGNSYEQYF.

In its sample, this clonotype was seen a few times. The V gene is TRBV5-1, the J gene TRBJ2-3, with TRBD1 as a possible D gene (6 bases). CDR1 and CDR2 (germline): SGHRS, YFSETQ. The CDR3 length is 15 residues. Trimming pared 4 bases from V and 4 bases from J, leaving 16 bases between. CDR3 DNA sequence: TGCGCCAGCAGCCCGCCAGGGGCCGGTGCAGATACGCAGTATTTT. Protein sequence: CASSPPGAGADTQYF. Combining the CDR3 with reference TRBV5-1 and TRBJ2-3 gives the whole variable domain KAGVTQTPRYLIKTRGQQVTLSCSPISGHRSVSWYQQTPGQGLQFLFEYFSETQRNKGNFPGRFSGRQFSNSRSEMNVSTLELGDSALYLCASSPPGAGADTQYFGPGTRLTVL.

This clonotype was picked up many times. This rearrangement joins TRBV6-5 to TRBJ2-7; no definite D call. The CDR3 runs 14 residues. Germline V lookup: CDR1 MNHEY, CDR2 SVGAGI. Trimming left V 0 bases short and J 7 bases short, with 13 bases between. In DNA, the CDR3 is TGTGCCAGCAGTTACTCAATTGGCGGCGGAGAGCAGTACTTC. This gives the protein CASSYSIGGGEQYF.

The DNA of the CDR3 is TGTGCCATCAGTGAGCGGCTTCTAGGGGCCGATTCACCCCTCCACTTT. It translates to CAISERLLGADSPLHF. V and J are TRBV10-3 and TRBJ1-6; TRBD1 is a possible D gene (5 bases). The V and J ends lost 2 bases and 8 bases respectively, with 16 bases between them. This CDR3 region has 16 residues. CDR1 is ENHRY, CDR2 SYGVKD, per germline.

This clonotype turned up a few times. DNA for the CDR3: TGTGCCAGCAGCTTCCCGGGACAGGGGATTACTGAAGCTTTCTTT. Translated, it gives CASSFPGQGITEAFF. The chain carries TRBV7-6 and TRBJ1-1; 10 nucleotides line up with TRBD1. J was trimmed by 5 bases and V by 3 bases; bases with no gene match: 6. CDR1 is SGHVS, CDR2 FNYEAQ, per germline. The CDR3 has 15 amino acids.